The 15 T cell receptor beta chains below all came from one sample that was sequenced in a study of blood T cell repertoires in COVID-19 (dated by TCRdb to 2019 to 2021). Preparation of the library involved the immunoSEQ multiplex PCR assay. The table was pulled from immuneACCESS by TCRdb, which kept in-frame rearrangements only. Such tables lose some clones; where checked, under half of the loss comes from unresolved V genes, and the rest has no known cause. For this sample the table gives some 310,000 clones, of which around nine tenths were detected only once. The ten largest clonotypes hold roughly a tenth of the sample. The sequenced sample was PBMCs or T cells enriched from blood (not recorded which). These receptors all stem from a woman in her 30s who had recovered from COVID-19.

The V call is TRBV5-1, the J call TRBJ2-1; 12 nucleotides line up with TRBD1. Unmatched junction bases numbered 7, after V lost 4 bases and J lost 5 bases. Germline-derived CDR1 and CDR2 are SGHRS and YFSETQ. The CDR3 totals 16 residues. The CDR3 sequence: CASSHPGTGGHNEQFF. The CDR3 DNA is TGCGCCAGCAGCCATCCGGGGACAGGGGGCCACAATGAGCAGTTCTTC.

The chain uses TRBV6-5 and TRBJ1-1, with D hard to call. V was shortened by 4 bases and J by 0 bases, with 6 bases between the two germline ends. This CDR3 comprises 13 residues. Germline values: CDR1 MNHEY, CDR2 SVGAGI. The chain's CDR3 is CASSSPVNTEAFF. The CDR3 nucleotides are TGTGCCAGCAGTTCCCCAGTGAACACTGAAGCTTTCTTT.

The CDR3 here is CASSLQGAGSYYEQYF. CDR3 in DNA: TGTGCCAGCAGTTTACAAGGGGCGGGATCGTACTACGAGCAGTACTTC. V usage is TRBV28 and J usage is TRBJ2-7; D is possibly TRBD2 (6 bases). The ends were cut back, 2 bases at V and 3 bases at J, with 17 bases in the middle. Germline CDR1 is MDHEN and CDR2 is SYDVKM. This CDR3 is built from 16 residues.

The gene calls are TRBV18 and TRBJ2-1, with D tentatively TRBD2 (6 bases). The CDR3 covers 15 residues. Germline CDR1 and CDR2: KGHSH and LQKENI. The ends were cut back, 3 bases at V and 8 bases at J, with 17 bases in the middle. DNA for the CDR3: TGTGCCAGCTCACCGCGGGGTTCCCTATTGGATGAGCAGTTCTTC. Protein: CASSPRGSLLDEQFF.

DNA of the CDR3: TGTGCCACCAGCAGGGAGGACAGGGAAAGAGTTCGCACTGAAGCTTTCTTT. This sequence encodes CATSREDRERVRTEAFF. The rearrangement uses TRBV15 and TRBJ1-1; 8 bases are shared with TRBD1. Losses at the gene ends were 3 bases for V and 4 bases for J; bases not matched to a gene: 13. Germline assignment: CDR1 LNHNV and CDR2 YYDKDF (reference sequence). The length of the CDR3 is 17 residues.

The genes are TRBV11-3 and TRBJ2-1; possible D gene TRBD2, 6 bases. The CDR3 has 15 residues. V gave up 2 bases and J gave up 0 bases, with 8 bases separating them. CDR1 is SGHNT, CDR2 YENEEA, per germline. The CDR3: CASSLRGSSYNEQFF. CDR3 DNA sequence: TGTGCCAGCAGCTTACGGGGGAGCTCCTACAATGAGCAGTTCTTC. The whole variable domain, filled in from reference TRBV11-3 and TRBJ2-1, reads EAGVVQSPRYKIIEKKQPVAFWCNPISGHNTLYWYLQNLGQGPELLIRYENEEAVDDSQLPKDRFSAERLKGVDSTLKIQPAELGDSAVYLCASSLRGSSYNEQFFGPGTRLTVL.

This clone was seen only a few times. The rearrangement uses TRBV2 and TRBJ2-7, with TRBD1 identical over 7 bases. CDR1 is SNHLY and CDR2 is FYNNEI in the germline V gene. There are 15 residues in the CDR3. Trimming took 2 bases from V and 6 from J; bases not matched to a gene: 10. The CDR3 loop reads CASSEWENRGGEQYF. The CDR3 region has the DNA TGTGCCAGCAGTGAATGGGAAAACAGGGGCGGCGAGCAGTACTTC.

This chain joins TRBV18 and TRBJ1-1; D is unclear. Between the trimmed V and J ends, which lost 0 bases and 6 bases, there was a span of 8 bases. Germline CDR1 is KGHSH and CDR2 is LQKENI. The CDR3 is made up of 13 amino acids. The CDR3 spells CASSPPNSAEAFF. DNA of the CDR3: TGTGCCAGCTCACCACCGAACAGTGCTGAAGCTTTCTTT. Based on the CDR3 plus reference TRBV18 and TRBJ1-1, the full variable domain is NAGVMQNPRHLVRRRGQEARLRCSPMKGHSHVYWYRQLPEEGLKFMVYLQKENIIDESGMPKERFSAEFPKEGPSILRIQQVVRGDSAAYFCASSPPNSAEAFFGQGTRLTVV.

The genes are TRBV7-2 and TRBJ1-6; maybe TRBD1 (5 bases). The CDR3 spans 14 residues. The V gene lost 6 bases and the J gene lost 9 bases, with 15 bases spanning the gap. The germline CDR1 and CDR2 sequences are SGHTA and FQGNSA. The CDR3 loop is CASRQNQGISPLHF. DNA of the CDR3: TGTGCCAGCAGACAAAATCAGGGTATTTCACCCCTCCACTTT.

The V call is TRBV6-1, the J call TRBJ1-5; D perhaps matches TRBD1 (5 bases). This CDR3 comprises 15 residues. V shed 2 bases and J shed 4 bases, with 12 bases lying between them. In germline, CDR1 is MNHNS, CDR2 SASEGT. The CDR3 nucleotides read TGTGCCAGCAGTGAATTCCCGTCAGGGAATCAGCCCCAGCATTTT. Translated: CASSEFPSGNQPQHF.

V usage is TRBV18 and J usage is TRBJ2-7; D is unclear. CDR1 KGHSH and CDR2 LQKENI come from the germline V gene. The V and J ends lost 3 bases and 0 bases respectively, with 9 bases between them. The length of the CDR3 is 14 residues. The CDR3 sequence is CASSPKRGSYEQYF. CDR3 DNA: TGTGCCAGCTCACCGAAGCGAGGCTCCTACGAGCAGTACTTC.

The chain combines TRBV6-5 with TRBJ2-7, with TRBD1 identical over 11 bases. J gave up 6 bases and V 4 bases, and 5 bases lay outside the gene matches. Germline V lookup: CDR1 MNHEY, CDR2 SVGAGI. This CDR3 region has 14 residues. CDR3 nucleotide sequence: TGTGCCAGCAGTTTCGGACAGGGGGCGCCCGAGCAGTACTTC. This gives the protein CASSFGQGAPEQYF.

The gene calls are TRBV15 and TRBJ2-6, with D possibly matching TRBD1 (6 bases). V was shortened by 1 base and J by 0 bases, with 16 bases between the two germline ends. The CDR3 has 19 amino acids. CDR1 is LNHNV, CDR2 YYDKDF, per germline (reference sequence). CDR3 amino acids: CATSRANRVLSSGANVLTF. CDR3 in DNA: TGTGCCACCAGCAGAGCCAACAGGGTACTCAGCTCTGGGGCCAACGTCCTGACTTTC.

The gene calls are TRBV7-8 and TRBJ1-1, with 7 bases lining up with TRBD1. The length of the CDR3 is 14 residues. CDR1 is SGHVS and CDR2 is FQNEAQ in the germline V gene. V shed 5 bases and J 4 bases; nucleotides not matched to a gene: 7. DNA for the CDR3: TGTGCCAGCAGCCGAGACAGGGCGGGCACTGAAGCTTTCTTT. Translation: CASSRDRAGTEAFF.

This clone was counted a single time. The rearrangement joins TRBV5-8 to TRBJ2-3, with D unresolved. With 0 bases removed from V and 2 bases from J, the gap between germline ends came to 10 bases. The CDR3 is 15 residues long. Germline V CDR1 and CDR2: SGHTS, YDEGEE. CDR3 nucleotides: TGTGCCAGCAGCTTGGATGGGTACTACACAGATACGCAGTATTTT. It is translated as CASSLDGYYTDTQYF. Drawing the rest from reference TRBV5-8 and TRBJ2-3, the complete variable domain is EAGVTQSPTHLIKTRGQQATLRCSPISGHTSVYWYQQALGLGLQFLLWYDEGEERNRGNFPPRFSGRQFPNYSSELNVNALELEDSALYLCASSLDGYYTDTQYFGPGTRLTVL.